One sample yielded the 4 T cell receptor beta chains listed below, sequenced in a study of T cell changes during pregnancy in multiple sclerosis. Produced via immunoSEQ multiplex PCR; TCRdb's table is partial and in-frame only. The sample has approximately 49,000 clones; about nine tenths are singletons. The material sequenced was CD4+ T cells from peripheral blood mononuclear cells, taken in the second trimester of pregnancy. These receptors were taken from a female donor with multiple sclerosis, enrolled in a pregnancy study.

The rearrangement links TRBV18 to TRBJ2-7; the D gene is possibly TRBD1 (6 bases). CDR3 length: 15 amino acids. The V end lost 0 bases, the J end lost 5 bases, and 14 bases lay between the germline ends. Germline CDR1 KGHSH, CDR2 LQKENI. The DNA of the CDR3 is TGTGCCAGCTCACCACCGTTACAGGGTCTGGACGAGCAGTACTTC. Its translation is CASSPPLQGLDEQYF.

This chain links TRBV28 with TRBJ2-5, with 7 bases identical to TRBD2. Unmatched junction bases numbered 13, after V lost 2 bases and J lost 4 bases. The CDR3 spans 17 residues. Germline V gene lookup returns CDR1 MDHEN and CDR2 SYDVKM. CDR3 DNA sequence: TGTGCCAGCAGTTTACCCCTCGGGGGGAGCCTGGCAGAGACCCAGTACTTC. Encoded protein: CASSLPLGGSLAETQYF.

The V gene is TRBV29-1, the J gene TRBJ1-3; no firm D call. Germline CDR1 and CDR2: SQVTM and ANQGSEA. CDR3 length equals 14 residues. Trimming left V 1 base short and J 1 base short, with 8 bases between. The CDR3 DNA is TGCAGCGTTGAAGGATGGCTTTCTGGAAACACCATATATTTT. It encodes CSVEGWLSGNTIYF.

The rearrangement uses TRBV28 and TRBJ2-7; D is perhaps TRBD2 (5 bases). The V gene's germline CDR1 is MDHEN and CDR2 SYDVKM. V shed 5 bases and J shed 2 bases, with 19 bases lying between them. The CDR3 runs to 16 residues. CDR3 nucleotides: TGTGCCAGCAGTCCGGGCGACTATCTAGTTCCCTACGAGCAGTACTTC. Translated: CASSPGDYLVPYEQYF. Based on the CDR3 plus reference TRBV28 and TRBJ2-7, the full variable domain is DVKVTQSSRYLVKRTGEKVFLECVQDMDHENMFWYRQDPGLGLRLIYFSYDVKMKEKGDIPEGYSVSREKKERFSLILESASTNQTSMYLCASSPGDYLVPYEQYFGPGTRLTVT.